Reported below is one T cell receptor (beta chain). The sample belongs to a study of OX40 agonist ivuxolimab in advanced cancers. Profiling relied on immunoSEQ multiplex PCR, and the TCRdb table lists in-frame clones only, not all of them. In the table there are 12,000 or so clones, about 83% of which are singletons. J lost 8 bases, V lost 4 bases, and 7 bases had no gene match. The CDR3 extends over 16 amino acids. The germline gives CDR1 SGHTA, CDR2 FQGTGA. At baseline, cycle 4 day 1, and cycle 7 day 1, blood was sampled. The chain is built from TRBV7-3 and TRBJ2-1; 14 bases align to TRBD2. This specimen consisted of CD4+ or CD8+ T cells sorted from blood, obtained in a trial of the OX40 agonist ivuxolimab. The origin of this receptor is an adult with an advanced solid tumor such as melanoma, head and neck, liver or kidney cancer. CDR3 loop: CASSSGTSGSNHEQFF. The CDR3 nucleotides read TGTGCCAGCAGCTCAGGGACTAGCGGGAGTAATCATGAGCAGTTCTTC.